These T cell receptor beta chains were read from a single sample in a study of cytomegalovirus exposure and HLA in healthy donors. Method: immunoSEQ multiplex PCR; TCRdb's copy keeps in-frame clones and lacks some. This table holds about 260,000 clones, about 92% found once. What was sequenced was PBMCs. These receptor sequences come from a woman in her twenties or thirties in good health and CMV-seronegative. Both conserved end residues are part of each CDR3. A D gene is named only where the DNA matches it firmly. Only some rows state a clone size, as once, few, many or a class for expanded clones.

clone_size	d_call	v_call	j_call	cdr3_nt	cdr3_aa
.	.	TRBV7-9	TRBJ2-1	TGTGCCAGCAGCTTAGTTTCTAATGAGCAGTTCTTC	CASSLVSNEQFF
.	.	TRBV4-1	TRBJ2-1	TGCGCCAGCAGCCAAGATAGGTGGCTAGCAAGGAATGAGCAGTTCTTC	CASSQDRWLARNEQFF
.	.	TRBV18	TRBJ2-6	TGTGCCAGCTCACCAGGGGTCGGGGCCAACGTCCTGACTTTC	CASSPGVGANVLTF
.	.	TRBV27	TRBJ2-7	TGTGCCAGTCCACACCTCCCGACCTGGGACCGCCACGAGCAGTACTTC	CASPHLPTWDRHEQYF
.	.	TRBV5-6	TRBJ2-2	TGTGCCAGCAGCTTGGTAAGAGGCGGGGAGCTGTTTTTT	CASSLVRGGELFF
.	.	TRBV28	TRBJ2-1	TGTGCCAGCAGTTTTCGTGAGCAGTTCTTC	CASSFREQFF
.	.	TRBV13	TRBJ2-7	TGTGCCAGCAGACGACGGAGTCAGGGACGCTACGAGCAGTACTTC	CASRRRSQGRYEQYF
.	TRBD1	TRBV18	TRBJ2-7	TGTGCCAGCTCACCTAGGACAGGGAGCACTTCCCTGACCTACGAGCAGTACTTC	CASSPRTGSTSLTYEQYF
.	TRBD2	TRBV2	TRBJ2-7	TGTGCCAGCAGTGCACCTAGCGGTACCTACGAGCAGTACTTC	CASSAPSGTYEQYF
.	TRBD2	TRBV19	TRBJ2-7	TGTGCCAGTAGTATACTTGCAGCGGGAGTCGACGAGCAGTACTTC	CASSILAAGVDEQYF
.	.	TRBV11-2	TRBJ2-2	TGTGCCAGCAGCTTAGTGCCGGGGGCCAGGACCGGGGAGCTGTTTTTT	CASSLVPGARTGELFF
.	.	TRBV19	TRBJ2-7	TGTGCCAGTAGTATTAGTCACGACGAGCAGTACTTC	CASSISHDEQYF
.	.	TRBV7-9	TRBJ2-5	TGTGCCAGCAGCTTACCCCCCTACGGAGGGGAGACAGAGACCCAGTACTTC	CASSLPPYGGETETQYF
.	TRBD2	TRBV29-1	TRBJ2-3	TGCAGCGTTGAAGAGAGAAGGCTAGCGGGAGGGTTCCTAAGCACAGATACGCAGTATTTT	CSVEERRLAGGFLSTDTQYF
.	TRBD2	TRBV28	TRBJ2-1	TGTGCCAGCGGAATAGCGGGAGGGGATTACAATGAGCAGTTCTTC	CASGIAGGDYNEQFF
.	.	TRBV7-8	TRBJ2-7	TGTGCCAGCAGCCAAGGAGCACCCTACGAGCAGTACTTC	CASSQGAPYEQYF
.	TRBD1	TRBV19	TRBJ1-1	TGTGCCAGTAGCCTGACAGGGGGCGCCCCTGAAGCTTTCTTT	CASSLTGGAPEAFF
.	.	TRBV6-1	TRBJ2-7	TGTGCCAGCAGTGAACTTGGGGTGGGAATGGGCGAGCAGTACTTC	CASSELGVGMGEQYF
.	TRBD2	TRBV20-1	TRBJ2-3	TGCAGTGCTCGACTAGCGGATACGCAGTATTTT	CSARLADTQYF
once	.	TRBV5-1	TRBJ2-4	TGCGCCAGCAGCTTGGAGGTCCCACAGGGAGGCATTCAGTACTTC	CASSLEVPQGGIQYF
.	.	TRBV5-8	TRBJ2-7	TGTGCCAGCAGCTTGCATTTTCATCAGTACTTC	CASSLHFHQYF
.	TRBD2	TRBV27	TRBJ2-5	TGTGCCAGCAGGATTAGCGGGAGGGGGACCGGAGAGACCCAGTACTTC	CASRISGRGTGETQYF
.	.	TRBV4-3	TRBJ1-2	TGCGCCAGCAGCCGGGGAGGGAAAAGGGACTACACCTTC	CASSRGGKRDYTF
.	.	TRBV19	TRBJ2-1	TGTGCCAGTAGTCCTAACAGAGCGAACAATGAGCAGTTCTTC	CASSPNRANNEQFF
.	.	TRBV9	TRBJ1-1	TGTGCCAGCAGCGTCCAGGGAAACACTGAAGCTTTCTTT	CASSVQGNTEAFF
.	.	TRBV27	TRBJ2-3	TGTGCCAGCAATTTTGGGTTAAGCACAGATACGCAGTATTTT	CASNFGLSTDTQYF
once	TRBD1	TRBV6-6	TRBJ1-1	TGTGCCAGCAGTTACCCGGGACAGGGTGGGACTGAAGCTTTCTTT	CASSYPGQGGTEAFF
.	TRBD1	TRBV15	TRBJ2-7	TGTGCCACCAGCAGAGCCGTTTCTAGGGACAGGTCCTACGAGCAGTACTTC	CATSRAVSRDRSYEQYF
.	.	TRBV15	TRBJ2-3	TGTGCCACCAGCCCGAGACGGGAATCAGATACGCAGTATTTT	CATSPRRESDTQYF
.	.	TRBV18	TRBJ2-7	TGTGCCAGCTCACAGAGTACAAGCTACGAGCAGTACTTC	CASSQSTSYEQYF
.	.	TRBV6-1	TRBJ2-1	TGTGCCAGCACCTTTCAGGGAGCCACGAACAATGAGCAGTTCTTC	CASTFQGATNNEQFF
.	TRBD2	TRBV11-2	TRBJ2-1	TGTGCCAGCAGCAGGACTAGCGGGAGGACCTACAATGAGCAGTTCTTC	CASSRTSGRTYNEQFF
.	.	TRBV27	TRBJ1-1	TGTGCCAGCAGTTTAGGGGTGGAGGGCGGGGAAGCTTTCTTT	CASSLGVEGGEAFF
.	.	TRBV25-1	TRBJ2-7	TGTGCCAGCAGTGACTCCTCGCAGCGGTTCTCCTACGAGCAGTACTTC	CASSDSSQRFSYEQYF
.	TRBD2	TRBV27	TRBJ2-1	TGTGCCAGCAGTTCCCCCGGACTAGCGGGAGGGCCGGCACTTGGGAATGAGCAGTTCTTC	CASSSPGLAGGPALGNEQFF
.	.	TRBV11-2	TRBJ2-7	TGTGCCAGCAGCATGGACTTCTCGCCCCTCTACGAGCAGTACTTC	CASSMDFSPLYEQYF
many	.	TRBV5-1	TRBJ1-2	TGCGCCAGCAGCTTGGACAGCCCGCTCGGCTACACCTTC	CASSLDSPLGYTF
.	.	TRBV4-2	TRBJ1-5	TGTGCCAGCAGCCAAGATCTGGAAGGCGCCCTTCCGGATCAGCCCCAGCATTTT	CASSQDLEGALPDQPQHF
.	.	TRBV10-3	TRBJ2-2	TGTGCCATCACCCTCGAGCCCGGGGGCGGGGAGCTGTTTTTT	CAITLEPGGGELFF
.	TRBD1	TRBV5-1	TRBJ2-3	TGCGCCAGCAGCCAACAGGGGTCAGATACGCAGTATTTT	CASSQQGSDTQYF
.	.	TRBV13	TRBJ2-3	TGTGCCAGCAGCCCCCGGGGGCAGGGTACGCAGTATTTT	CASSPRGQGTQYF
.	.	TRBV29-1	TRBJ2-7	TGCAGCGTTGAAGATAGCAGCGCCTCTGGGGAGCAGTACTTC	CSVEDSSASGEQYF
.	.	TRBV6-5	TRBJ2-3	TGTGCCAGCAGTTACTCGATGTCCACAGATACGCAGTATTTT	CASSYSMSTDTQYF
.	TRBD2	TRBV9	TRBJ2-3	TGTGCCAGCAGCATTCCGGGAGGGCCGGGACAAAAGGATACGCAGTATTTT	CASSIPGGPGQKDTQYF
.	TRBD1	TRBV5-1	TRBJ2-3	TGCGCCAGCAGACGGACAGGTAGCACAGATACGCAGTATTTT	CASRRTGSTDTQYF
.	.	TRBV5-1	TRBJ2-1	TGCGCCAGCAGCTTGGTTGGAGAGGGCTACAATGAGCAGTTCTTC	CASSLVGEGYNEQFF
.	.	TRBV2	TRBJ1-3	TGTGCCAGCAGTGATAACAGGGCCTCTGGAAACACCATATATTTT	CASSDNRASGNTIYF
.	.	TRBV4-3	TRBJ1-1	TGCGCCAGCAGCCAAGAAGCTTTAGGATTGTCGTACACTGAAGCTTTCTTT	CASSQEALGLSYTEAFF
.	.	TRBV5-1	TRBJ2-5	TGCGCCAGCAGCTCCCGCCAAGAGACCCAGTACTTC	CASSSRQETQYF
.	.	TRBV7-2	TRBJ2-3	TGTGCCAGCAGCTTAGCTAGCGGCCGCACAGATACGCAGTATTTT	CASSLASGRTDTQYF
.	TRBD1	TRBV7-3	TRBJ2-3	TGTGCCAGCAGCCCCGGGACAGGGGGCAGATGGCCAGATACGCAGTATTTT	CASSPGTGGRWPDTQYF
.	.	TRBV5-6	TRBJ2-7	TGTGCCAGCAGCTTGGCGTTAGAGATCCCGGTCCACGAGCAGTACTTC	CASSLALEIPVHEQYF
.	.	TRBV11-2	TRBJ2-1	TGTGCCAGCACCCAGACTAGCTCCTACAATGAGCAGTTCTTC	CASTQTSSYNEQFF
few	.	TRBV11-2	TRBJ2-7	TGTGCCAGCAGCTTTGATTCAGGGGGACTCTCCTACGAGCAGTACTTC	CASSFDSGGLSYEQYF